This passage covers 17 T cell receptor beta chains from one sample sequenced in a study of post-analysis software for immune sequencing data. Included in the TCR beta cDNA libraries were unique molecular identifiers. TCRdb recomputed calls from the PCR reads with MiXCR, one row per CDR3 protein. The repertoire holds hundreds of thousands of distinct CDR3 sequences, approximately 53% seen once, with approximately 4.5% in the top ten. Overall study results and limits: TRBV5-6, TRBV5-1 and TRBV20-1 were among 4 or 5 TRBV segments more frequent in patients than controls.

For these TCRs, the target antigens are not known. Sequencing used blood. All receptors derive from a girl under 18 with multiple sclerosis.

The table lists this clonotype with a few counts. V is TRBV29-1 and J is TRBJ2-5, with D perhaps matching TRBD2 (5 bases). Trimming left V 4 bases short and J 6 bases short, with 15 bases between. This CDR3 region has 13 residues. Germline V gene sequence: CDR1 SQVTM, CDR2 ANQGSEA. The CDR3, as DNA: TGCAGCGTTGGGTTTGGACTTTCTCAGACCCAGTACTTC. Translating gives CSVGFGLSQTQYF.

In the case of this clonotype: Relative to the germline gene, one junction end is altered; a read error may explain this. CDR3 protein: CVSSQEASGGDQGTQYF. As DNA, the CDR3 is TGTGTCAGCAGCCAAGAGGCTAGCGGGGGAGACCAGGGGACCCAGTACTTC. The V call is TRBV4-2, the J call TRBJ2-5; 10 nucleotides line up with TRBD2. CDR3 size: 17 residues. Germline V gene sequence: CDR1 LGHNA, CDR2 YNFKEQ.

This sequence joins TRBV29-1 and TRBJ2-1; perhaps D is TRBD1 or TRBD2 (5 bases each). Germline V CDR1 and CDR2: SQVTM, ANQGSEA. The CDR3 is 17 amino acids. Trimming removed 0 bases at V and 0 bases at J, with 15 bases between. CDR3 sequence reads: CSVEEGQDFSSYNEQFF. CDR3 DNA: TGCAGCGTTGAAGAGGGGCAGGACTTTAGCTCCTACAATGAGCAGTTCTTC.

The chain carries TRBV9 and TRBJ2-6; TRBD1 agrees at 10 bases. This CDR3 contains 18 residues. V dropped 3 bases and J dropped 0; count of bases not matched to a gene: 6. Germline-derived CDR1 and CDR2 are SGDLS and YYNGEE. The CDR3: CASSAGTGARSGANVLTF. The DNA of the CDR3 is TGTGCCAGCAGCGCCGGGACAGGGGCCCGCTCTGGGGCCAACGTCCTGACTTTC.

V is TRBV13 and J is TRBJ2-7; 7 nucleotides agree with TRBD1. This CDR3 has 14 residues. The ends lost 5 bases at V and 2 bases at J; junction bases unmatched: 6. The germline V gene encodes CDR1 PRHDT and CDR2 FYEKMQ (reference sequence). CDR3 sequence (DNA): TGTGCCAGCAGCCCATCGGGACAGACCTACGAGCAGTACTTC. This gives the protein CASSPSGQTYEQYF.

The rearrangement links TRBV5-1 to TRBJ2-4, with TRBD1 matching over 7 bases. Germline V CDR1 and CDR2: SGHRS, YFSETQ. The CDR3 is 16 residues long. Trimming at V came to 5 bases and at J to 0 bases, leaving 8 bases not matched to a gene. The CDR3 protein is CASRRTGAIAKNIQYF. The DNA for the CDR3 is TGCGCCAGCAGACGAACAGGGGCAATAGCCAAAAACATTCAGTACTTC.

This chain uses TRBV15 with TRBJ1-2, with TRBD1 as a possible D gene (6 bases). The CDR3 runs to 13 residues. V was pared by 4 bases and J by 3 bases, with 9 bases between. Germline CDR1 and CDR2: LNHNV and YYDKDF (reference sequence). CDR3 region: CATSMGAYYGYTF. CDR3 nucleotides: TGTGCCACCAGCATGGGGGCGTACTATGGCTACACCTTC.

The chain carries TRBV4-2 and TRBJ1-1, with D unresolved. Trimming shortened V by 0 bases and J by 3 bases, and 8 bases separated the two germline ends. The CDR3 spans 14 residues. Germline CDR1 is LGHNA and CDR2 is YNFKEQ. CDR3 loop: CASSQDKVDTEAFF. Here the CDR3 DNA reads TGTGCCAGCAGCCAAGATAAAGTAGACACTGAAGCTTTCTTT.

The rearrangement uses TRBV3-1 and TRBJ2-3; unclear D gene. V lost 0 bases and J 7 bases, leaving 11 bases between the germline ends. Germline CDR1 and CDR2: LGHDT and YNNKEL (reference sequence). The CDR3 extends over 14 amino acids. Written as DNA, the CDR3 is TGTGCCAGCAGCCAAGAATTCGCCTCCCATACGCAGTATTTT. It codes for CASSQEFASHTQYF.

This sequence joins TRBV13 and TRBJ2-5; a possible D gene is TRBD2 (5 bases). The ends were cut back, 0 bases at V and 3 bases at J, with 14 bases in the middle. CDR3 length: 16 residues. Germline V CDR1 and CDR2: PRHDT, FYEKMQ (reference sequence). CDR3 DNA sequence: TGTGCCAGCAGCTTAGGCCTTTCCGGGCGGGAAGAGACCCAGTACTTC. The encoded protein is CASSLGLSGREETQYF.

This clonotype was seen more than once but under ten times. The rearrangement joins TRBV29-1 to TRBJ1-2; D is perhaps TRBD1 (5 bases). CDR1 and CDR2 (germline): SQVTM, ANQGSEA. The CDR3 contains 17 residues. V lost 0 bases, J lost 0 bases, and 17 bases lay in between. In DNA form, the CDR3 reads TGCAGCGTTGAAGATCTGGCAAGGGGAGGCTCTAACTATGGCTACACCTTC. Translation: CSVEDLARGGSNYGYTF.

V gene TRBV10-3 combines with J gene TRBJ2-7; 10 bases map to TRBD1. The end of the DNA aligns better with TRBJ2-5, so the J call may be wrong. The CDR3 is 16 amino acids. Germline lookup yields CDR1 ENHRY and CDR2 SYGVKD. The CDR3 loop reads CAISPLRDRGGETQYF. The CDR3, as DNA: TGTGCCATCAGCCCACTTAGGGACAGGGGAGGTGAGACCCAGTACTTC.

The chain uses TRBV2 and TRBJ2-3; D gene unclear. This CDR3 spans 14 amino acids. V was pared by 2 bases and J by 1 base, with 7 bases between. The V gene's germline CDR1 is SNHLY and CDR2 FYNNEI. The CDR3 coding sequence is TGTGCCAGCAGTGAAAGACCAGGCACAGATACGCAGTATTTT. As protein: CASSERPGTDTQYF.

The chain joins TRBV24-1 to TRBJ2-1, with 8 bases lining up with TRBD1. This CDR3 has 13 residues. V lost 4 bases and J lost 7; bases outside the gene matches: 2. Germline V gives CDR1 KGHDR, CDR2 SFDVKD. The CDR3 loop is CATSDWDRNEQFF. Written as DNA, the CDR3 is TGTGCCACCAGTGACTGGGACAGGAATGAGCAGTTCTTC.

The J gene is TRBJ2-5, the V gene TRBV3-1; unclear D gene. Trimming stripped 1 base from V and 5 bases from J, with 17 bases between. Germline V gene data show CDR1 as LGHDT and CDR2 as YNNKEL (reference sequence). There are 16 residues in the CDR3. Here the CDR3 DNA reads TGTGCCAGCAGCCAAGTAATTGTGGCGGTCCCCGAGACCCAGTACTTC. This gives the protein CASSQVIVAVPETQYF.

The chain is built from TRBV14 and TRBJ2-3; D is ambiguous. V gave up 0 bases and J gave up 6 bases, with 10 bases separating them. The germline gives CDR1 SGHDN, CDR2 FVKESK. The CDR3 has 14 amino acids. The DNA for the CDR3 is TGTGCCAGCAGCCAAGAACAAAGGGTCGATACGCAGTATTTT. Amino acids: CASSQEQRVDTQYF. Based on the CDR3 plus reference TRBV14 and TRBJ2-3, the full variable domain is EAGVTQFPSHSVIEKGQTVTLRCDPISGHDNLYWYRRVMGKEIKFLLHFVKESKQDESGMPNNRFLAERTGGTYSTLKVQPAELEDSGVYFCASSQEQRVDTQYFGPGTRLTVL.

The chain links TRBV10-3 to TRBJ2-7; 11 bases are shared with TRBD1. There are 16 residues in the CDR3. The germline CDR1 and CDR2 sequences are ENHRY and SYGVKD. The junction had 10 bases not matched to a gene; V was cut back by 6 bases and J by 3 bases. The CDR3 is CAIRRESGTGGYEQYF. The CDR3 coding sequence is TGTGCCATCAGGAGGGAGTCCGGGACAGGGGGCTACGAGCAGTACTTC.